These 8 T cell receptor beta chains were sequenced from one sample in a study of blood T cell repertoires in COVID-19. Clones were read by immunoSEQ multiplex PCR, and TCRdb kept only the in-frame ones, dropping some. This sample carries more than 250,000 clones, roughly 90% of them seen once, and the ten largest clones take less than 20%. The sample consisted of PBMCs or T cells enriched from blood (not recorded which). Receptors originate from a woman aged 25 to 39 who had recovered from COVID-19.

The gene calls are TRBV2 and TRBJ1-6, with D possibly matching TRBD1 (6 bases). Germline CDR1 reads SNHLY; CDR2 reads FYNNEI. Trimming took off 5 bases at V and 7 bases at J, with 12 bases between the two ends. The CDR3 runs 14 residues. The CDR3: CASSMDSRNSPLHF. DNA of the CDR3: TGTGCCAGCAGTATGGACAGTAGGAATTCACCCCTCCACTTT.

The chain is built from TRBV28 and TRBJ1-3, with D hard to call. Germline V CDR1 and CDR2: MDHEN, SYDVKM. V was trimmed by 0 bases and J by 0 bases, leaving 6 bases between them. The CDR3 is 15 amino acids. The CDR3 nucleotides are TGTGCCAGCAGTTTATGGGGGAGCTCTGGAAACACCATATATTTT. This translates into CASSLWGSSGNTIYF.

This clone was detected once. The rearrangement links TRBV19 to TRBJ1-5, with D possibly being TRBD1 (5 bases). Germline values: CDR1 LNHDA, CDR2 SQIVND (reference sequence). This CDR3 is built from 15 residues. V was trimmed by 1 base and J by 6 bases, leaving 13 bases between them. CDR3 coding DNA: TGTGCCAGTAGTATAGGTGGGGGGTCGGCTCAGCCCCAGCATTTT. Its translation: CASSIGGGSAQPQHF. The full variable domain, with the rest looked up from reference TRBV19 and TRBJ1-5, is DGGITQSPKYLFRKEGQNVTLSCEQNLNHDAMYWYRQDPGQGLRLIYYSQIVNDFQKGDIAEGYSVSREKKESFPLTVTSAQKNPTAFYLCASSIGGGSAQPQHFGDGTRLSIL.

V and J are TRBV18 and TRBJ1-2; D ambiguous. The germline V and J ends were trimmed by 3 bases and 1 base, with 9 bases remaining between them. There are 14 residues in the CDR3. Germline V gene sequence: CDR1 KGHSH, CDR2 LQKENI. CDR3 DNA: TGTGCCAGCTCACCCCGGGAGTTTAACTATGGCTACACCTTC. Amino acid sequence: CASSPREFNYGYTF.

This clone appeared a few times. The V and J genes are TRBV18 and TRBJ1-2; D unclear. Germline CDR1 KGHSH, CDR2 LQKENI. V was pared by 4 bases and J by 0 bases, with 6 bases between. The CDR3 extends over 13 amino acids. The CDR3 DNA is TGTGCCAGCTCACTCCGAGCTAACTATGGCTACACCTTC. Translated: CASSLRANYGYTF.

This chain links TRBV15 with TRBJ1-2, with D maybe TRBD1 (5 bases). Germline V lookup: CDR1 LNHNV, CDR2 YYDKDF (reference sequence). The CDR3 is made up of 14 amino acids. Trimming left V 0 bases short and J 8 bases short, with 13 bases between. CDR3 loop: CATSRDRGTGGYTF. CDR3 coding DNA: TGTGCCACCAGCAGAGATAGGGGTACTGGCGGCTACACCTTC.

The rearrangement joins TRBV28 to TRBJ2-7; D possibly corresponds to TRBD2 (6 bases). Germline CDR1 is MDHEN and CDR2 is SYDVKM. The CDR3 sequence is 14 residues long. The V end lost 8 bases, the J end lost 5 bases, and 19 bases lay between the germline ends. The chain's CDR3 is CASGWRGGRDEQYF. The CDR3 DNA is TGTGCCAGCGGATGGCGTGGGGGGAGAGACGAGCAGTACTTC.

The J gene is TRBJ2-1, the V gene TRBV9; a weak D match, TRBD2 (7 bases). This CDR3 spans 14 amino acids. The V end lost 0 bases, the J end lost 7 bases, and 11 bases lay between the germline ends. Germline V gives CDR1 SGDLS, CDR2 YYNGEE. The CDR3 coding sequence is TGTGCCAGCAGCGTAGCGGGGGGCTGGAATGAGCAGTTCTTC. It encodes CASSVAGGWNEQFF.